This TCR beta chain came from a study of blood T cells in healthy people across ages. Study-wide results and limits: Higher diversity, along with more naive CD4+ cells, distinguished long-lived donors from aged donors.

The second PCR ran about 6 to 11 cycles with a sample-barcoded 5' primer and J-beta primers. TCRdb reprocessed the 5' RACE reads via MiXCR and lists one record per CDR3 protein. The sample holds approximately 900,000 distinct CDR3 sequences, just under 30% seen once. The CDR3 contains 17 residues. Germline lookup yields CDR1 LNHDA and CDR2 SQIVND (reference sequence). On this clonotype: Antigen specificity is unknown. A junction end diverges from the germline sequence, so it may reflect a read error.

The same sample was also used in a study of T cells of mothers and their children. Per that study: Related mother-child pairs showed slightly, non-significantly higher overlap than unrelated pairs.

The sequence was collected from a woman aged 40-49 years in good health. The sequenced material came from blood. The chain is built from TRBV19 and TRBJ1-3; a weak D match, TRBD1 (6 bases). CDR3 loop: CASRSNRARSSGNAIYF. In nucleotides, the CDR3 is TGTGCCAGTAGATCCAACAGGGCTCGTAGCTCTGGAAACGCCATATATTTT.